This T cell receptor (beta chain) comes out of a study of immune characterization of retroperitoneal liposarcoma (dated by TCRdb to about 2019). Library creation used PCR. Sequencing was carried out with a NextSeq 500. Using fastp at Q25 and MiXCR, TCRdb reprocessed the public reads and kept productive beta chains. Every CDR3 protein is listed once, alongside the most common genes and DNA of its rows. The sample table holds about 2,600 distinct CDR3 sequences, of which about 40% were seen once. The leading ten clones occupy about 22% of the sample. In this sample, this clonotype turned up a few times. The clone's antigen remains unknown. No much larger clone exists at a distance of one base, and base qualities are not known. According to the germline V gene, CDR1 reads SGHTA and CDR2 reads FQGNSA. Counted from cysteine to phenylalanine, this CDR3 has 15 amino acids. The only DNA kept is the CDR3, 45 bases in frame from the first base. Unmatched junction bases come to 2, with V trimmed by 4 bases and J by 2 bases.

The source of this sequence is a male donor with retroperitoneal liposarcoma. Here the chain combines TRBV7-2 and TRBJ2-6; the central 7 bases match TRBD1. The sample was tumor tissue. The CDR3 protein sequence reads: CASSSDRAGANVLTF. In nucleotides, the sequence is TGTGCCAGCAGCTCTGACAGGGCTGGGGCCAACGTCCTGACTTTC.